This TCR beta chain was sequenced during a study of Graves' ophthalmopathy and Graves' hyperthyroidism. Those donors who had ophthalmopathy presented with moderate-to-severe activity, a CAS of ≥3, a NOSPECS of ≥4 and a duration under 3 months. PBMCs came from more than 8 ml of fresh peripheral blood. This CDR3 has 14 amino acids. V lost 3 bases, J lost 1 base, and 9 bases lay in between. Whole-study findings and limits: Between ophthalmopathy and stable hyperthyroidism, a 13-signature model drew a separation with 87.88% sensitivity and about 80% specificity.

RNA transcripts yielded amplified TCR beta CDR3 regions. First-round RT-PCR used HTBI primers; second-round multiplex PCR followed. Each CDR3 protein is one row after TCRdb ran MiXCR on the multiplex PCR reads. The repertoire includes approximately 210,000 distinct CDR3 sequences, 25% to 35% of them detected once, and approximately 9.6% sits in the top ten. A note on this clonotype: Its antigen is unidentified.

The source of this sequence is a man between 45 and 60 years old with Graves' ophthalmopathy. Input material: peripheral blood. This chain connects TRBV12-3 or TRBV12-4 to TRBJ1-1, with D possibly matching TRBD1 (5 bases). CDR3 DNA sequence: TGTGCCAGCAGTTTCGACAGCCCGAACACTGAAGCTTTCTTT. Encoded protein: CASSFDSPNTEAFF.